A single sample is the source of the 27 T cell receptor beta chains below, sequenced in a study of early T cells in non-severe SARS-CoV-2 infection. TCRdb called the 5' RACE reads again in MiXCR, with one record for every CDR3 protein. The sample shows 90,000 to 120,000 distinct CDR3 sequences, 11% of them seen only once. The source material was whole blood. These receptors all come from an adult who was a healthcare worker with PCR-confirmed SARS-CoV-2 infection or an uninfected control (not recorded which).

A word on this clonotype: It may be a read error: a sequence one base away is much more abundant. Without the conserved terminal phenylalanine or tryptophan, this CDR3 likely stems from a read error. The J gene is TRBJ1-4, the V gene TRBV28, with D hard to call. The CDR3 consists of 12 residues. Trimming took 3 bases from V and 8 from J, leaving 7 bases between them. Germline V lookup: CDR1 MDHEN, CDR2 SYDVKM. The CDR3 DNA reads as TGTGCCAGCAGTTTGACGGGGGAAAAACTGTTTCTT. This sequence encodes CASSLTGEKLFL.

The table lists this clonotype with many counts. The chain employs TRBV4-1 and TRBJ2-2; D is perhaps TRBD2 (6 bases). Germline CDR1 MGHRA, CDR2 YSYEKL. CDR3 length: 16 residues. V shed 3 bases and J shed 6 bases, with 17 bases lying between them. The CDR3 spells CASSHGRRGDPGELFF. CDR3 in DNA: TGCGCCAGCAGCCATGGGAGGCGGGGAGACCCCGGGGAGCTGTTTTTT.

In this sample, this clonotype turned up a few times. This chain connects TRBV30 to TRBJ2-3, with 8 bases that match TRBD1. Germline V gene data show CDR1 as GTSNPN and CDR2 as SVGIG (reference sequence). CDR3 length: 13 amino acids. Trimming took 7 bases from V and 4 from J; bases not matched to a gene: 7. CDR3 protein: CASEWTGSDTQYF. CDR3 bases: TGTGCCTCGGAGTGGACAGGGTCAGATACGCAGTATTTT. Full variable domain (rest looked up from reference TRBV30 and TRBJ2-3): SQTIHQWPATLVQPVGSPLSLECTVEGTSNPNLYWYRQAAGRGLQLLFYSVGIGQISSEVPQNLSASRPQDRQFILSSKKLLLSDSGFYLCASEWTGSDTQYFGPGTRLTVL.

The chain is built from TRBV7-8 and TRBJ2-1, with a weak D call TRBD1 (6 bases). There are 14 residues in the CDR3. Trimming removed 2 bases at V and 15 bases at J, with 20 bases between. Germline CDR1 reads SGHVS; CDR2 reads FQNEAQ. CDR3 coding DNA: TGTGCCAGCAGCTTATCGGAAACAGGGTACACAAGGTTCTTC. The encoded protein is CASSLSETGYTRFF.

At least ten counts were recorded for this clonotype. This sequence joins TRBV28 and TRBJ2-5, with D maybe TRBD1 (6 bases). The CDR3 consists of 13 residues. The germline gives CDR1 MDHEN, CDR2 SYDVKM. Trimming removed 7 bases from V and 4 bases from J, with 13 bases in between. The chain's CDR3 is CASKLQGIETQYF. As DNA, the CDR3 is TGTGCCAGCAAACTACAGGGAATAGAGACCCAGTACTTC.

This chain uses TRBV12-5 with TRBJ1-1, with a weak D call TRBD1 (5 bases). CDR3 size: 13 residues. Germline V lookup: CDR1 LGHNT, CDR2 FRNRAP. V lost 8 bases and J lost 0, with 10 bases in between. The CDR3 protein is CASTRGMNTEAFF. DNA of the CDR3: TGTGCTAGTACGCGGGGGATGAACACTGAAGCTTTCTTT. The full variable domain, its missing parts supplied by reference TRBV12-5 and TRBJ1-1, is DARVTQTPRHKVTEMGQEVTMRCQPILGHNTVFWYRQTMMQGLELLAYFRNRAPLDDSGMPKDRFSAEMPDATLATLKIQPSEPRDSAVYFCASTRGMNTEAFFGQGTRLTVV.

This clonotype appeared many times. J is TRBJ2-1 and V is TRBV5-1; 7 bases match TRBD1. The junction had 8 bases not matched to a gene; V was cut back by 2 bases and J by 6 bases. This CDR3 region has 15 residues. CDR1 and CDR2 from the germline V gene are SGHRS and YFSETQ. The CDR3 spells CASSFQGVEGNEQFF. CDR3 bases: TGCGCCAGCAGCTTCCAGGGGGTTGAAGGCAATGAGCAGTTCTTC.

DNA of the CDR3: TGTGCCGCGAATGGACTAGCGGGAGGGGGTGAAGAGACCCAGTACTTC. Protein sequence: CAANGLAGGGEETQYF. The V and J genes are TRBV10-3 and TRBJ2-5; 15 bases are shared with TRBD2. Germline CDR1 ENHRY, CDR2 SYGVKD. CDR3 length equals 16 residues. The ends lost 11 bases at V and 3 bases at J; junction bases unmatched: 10.

Here the CDR3 reads CASSLQQGAGDGYTF. The DNA of the CDR3 is TGTGCCAGCAGCCTTCAACAGGGGGCAGGAGATGGCTACACCTTC. The V and J genes are TRBV7-9 and TRBJ1-2; 9 bases match TRBD1. Germline CDR1 SEHNR, CDR2 FQNEAQ (reference sequence). Trimming took 5 bases from V and 6 from J; bases not matched to a gene: 10. The CDR3 loop spans 15 amino acids. The full variable domain, in which reference TRBV7-9 and TRBJ1-2 provide the parts outside the CDR3, is DTGVSQNPRHKITKRGQNVTFRCDPISEHNRLYWYRQTLGQGPEFLTYFQNEAQLEKSRLLSDRFSAERPKGSFSTLEIQRTEQGDSAMYLCASSLQQGAGDGYTFGSGTRLTVV.

In this sample, this clonotype turned up many times. The chain joins TRBV5-6 to TRBJ2-7; D not resolved. The CDR3 contains 17 residues. In germline, CDR1 is SGHDT, CDR2 YYEEEE. The V end lost 1 base, the J end lost 3 bases, and 20 bases lay between the germline ends. In DNA, the CDR3 is TGTGCCAGCAGCTTGAACATGGCGTCAGACATGGGCTACGAGCAGTACTTC. Protein: CASSLNMASDMGYEQYF.

V and J are TRBV18 and TRBJ1-1, with D perhaps matching TRBD1 (5 bases). V dropped 1 base and J dropped 2 bases, with 14 bases sitting between them. The germline CDR1 and CDR2 sequences are KGHSH and LQKENI. The CDR3 is 16 amino acids. The CDR3 nucleotides read TGTGCCAGCTCACCACGGGTGCCGGACACAAACACTGAAGCTTTCTTT. As protein: CASSPRVPDTNTEAFF.

This chain joins TRBV28 and TRBJ2-2; D unresolved. The germline gives CDR1 MDHEN, CDR2 SYDVKM. Trimming took off 3 bases at V and 1 base at J, with 6 bases between the two ends. This CDR3 region has 14 residues. CDR3: CASSLWLNTGELFF. DNA of the CDR3: TGTGCCAGCAGTTTGTGGTTGAACACCGGGGAGCTGTTTTTT.

V usage is TRBV28 and J usage is TRBJ2-4; 8 nucleotides align to TRBD2. The CDR3 spans 11 residues. Germline trimming cut 8 bases from V and 9 bases from J; bases unmatched to any gene: 3. The germline V gene has CDR1 MDHEN and CDR2 SYDVKM. The CDR3 loop reads CASGTRAIQYF. The CDR3, as DNA: TGTGCCAGCGGGACTAGGGCCATTCAGTACTTC.

The rearrangement uses TRBV27 and TRBJ2-2, with D unclear. Deletions cut 8 bases from V and 1 base from J, with 8 bases between. CDR3 length equals 13 residues. Germline V gene data show CDR1 as MNHEY and CDR2 as SMNVEV (reference sequence). CDR3 protein: CASRDLNTGELFF. The CDR3 DNA reads as TGTGCCAGCCGCGACTTGAACACCGGGGAGCTGTTTTTT.

The CDR3 region is CASSSGLQQTQYF. The CDR3 nucleotides read TGTGCCAGCAGCTCCGGACTTCAGCAGACCCAGTACTTC. This sequence joins TRBV11-2 and TRBJ2-5, with D possibly being TRBD2 (5 bases). There are 13 residues in the CDR3. CDR1 is SGHAT, CDR2 FQNNGV, per germline. V lost 4 bases, J lost 6 bases, and 12 bases lay in between.

Remarks on this clonotype: This sequence may be a read error, since a much larger clone differs from it by one base. The chain combines TRBV4-3 with TRBJ2-7, with 8 positions matching TRBD1. Germline V lookup: CDR1 LGHNA, CDR2 YSLEER. The CDR3 spans 14 residues. J gave up 3 bases and V 4 bases, and 5 bases lay outside the gene matches. The CDR3 nucleotides read TGCGCCAGCAGCCCACAGACAGGGGACTACGAGCAGTACTTC. This encodes CASSPQTGDYEQYF.

This clonotype was counted at least ten times. The J gene is TRBJ2-7, the V gene TRBV2; D ambiguous. Between the trimmed V and J ends, which lost 6 bases and 0 bases, there was a span of 15 bases. The length of the CDR3 is 15 residues. Germline V CDR1 and CDR2: SNHLY, FYNNEI. CDR3 residues: CASRVRLGPSYEQYF. The CDR3 region has the DNA TGTGCCAGCAGAGTAAGGCTAGGGCCCTCCTACGAGCAGTACTTC.

For this clonotype: Germline is not matched at one junction end, which may reflect a read error. This chain links TRBV4-1 with TRBJ2-1; 13 bases map to TRBD2. CDR1 and CDR2 from the germline V gene are MGHRA and YSYEKL. This CDR3 comprises 16 residues. The CDR3 sequence is CAGSQGTSGTAREQFF. CDR3 DNA: TGCGCCGGCAGCCAAGGGACTAGCGGGACTGCTCGTGAGCAGTTCTTC.

The chain links TRBV5-5 to TRBJ2-1; D possibly corresponds to TRBD2 (6 bases). The CDR3 covers 14 residues. Germline CDR1 SGHKS, CDR2 YYEKEE (reference sequence). Trimming took 4 bases from V and 8 from J, leaving 16 bases between them. The CDR3 loop is CASSKGLPIDEQFF. CDR3 sequence (DNA): TGTGCCAGCAGCAAGGGACTGCCGATAGATGAGCAGTTCTTC.

The rearrangement links TRBV28 to TRBJ1-2; TRBD1 might be the D (5 bases). Looked up from germline, CDR1 is MDHEN and CDR2 is SYDVKM. With 6 bases removed from V and 1 base from J, the gap between germline ends came to 9 bases. This CDR3 comprises 13 residues. The CDR3 bases are TGTGCCAGCAGCGGGGGAGGTAACTATGGCTACACCTTC. Its protein product is CASSGGGNYGYTF.

This clonotype was recorded many times. The genes are TRBV2 and TRBJ2-5, with D unclear. Germline assignment: CDR1 SNHLY and CDR2 FYNNEI. V was pared by 7 bases and J by 1 base, with 13 bases between. The CDR3 is 14 residues long. The CDR3 DNA is TGTGCCAGCACCTGGAGTGGAATCCAAGAGACCCAGTACTTC. Amino acid sequence: CASTWSGIQETQYF.

DNA for the CDR3: TGTGCCAGCAGGTACCGGGACTTGCAGTTCTTC. This gives the protein CASRYRDLQFF. V and J are TRBV28 and TRBJ2-1, with D possibly matching TRBD2 (6 bases). In germline, CDR1 is MDHEN, CDR2 SYDVKM. The CDR3 contains 11 residues. V was trimmed by 6 bases and J by 12 bases, leaving 12 bases between them.

This clonotype was seen ten or more times. This chain connects TRBV5-1 to TRBJ2-7; no firm D call. Trimming shortened V by 2 bases and J by 3 bases, and 12 bases separated the two germline ends. CDR3 length: 14 residues. Germline-derived CDR1 and CDR2 are SGHRS and YFSETQ. This chain's CDR3 is CASSFEAALYEQYF. For the CDR3, the DNA is TGCGCCAGCAGCTTCGAGGCAGCCCTCTACGAGCAGTACTTC. Based on the CDR3 plus reference TRBV5-1 and TRBJ2-7, the full variable domain is KAGVTQTPRYLIKTRGQQVTLSCSPISGHRSVSWYQQTPGQGLQFLFEYFSETQRNKGNFPGRFSGRQFSNSRSEMNVSTLELGDSALYLCASSFEAALYEQYFGPGTRLTVT.

The chain links TRBV12-3 or TRBV12-4 to TRBJ2-3; D uncertain. V lost 8 bases and J 6 bases, leaving 27 bases between the germline ends. This CDR3 comprises 17 residues. For the CDR3, the DNA is TGTGCCAGCCTCCTCTGGGTGAATGCCCCAAGCGAGGATACGCAGTATTTT. Its protein product is CASLLWVNAPSEDTQYF.

A few counts support this clonotype. This chain uses TRBV2 with TRBJ2-1; D unresolved. Between the trimmed V and J ends, which lost 4 bases and 3 bases, there was a span of 10 bases. The CDR3 totals 14 residues. Germline values: CDR1 SNHLY, CDR2 FYNNEI. For the CDR3, the DNA is TGTGCCAGCAGTGGCGGATTAAACTACAATGAGCAGTTCTTC. Protein sequence: CASSGGLNYNEQFF.

This chain joins TRBV7-2 and TRBJ2-7; tentatively, D is TRBD2 (6 bases). Germline CDR1 is SGHTA and CDR2 is FQGNSA. This CDR3 region has 15 residues. Trimming shortened V by 5 bases and J by 3 bases, and 17 bases separated the two germline ends. Here the CDR3 DNA reads TGTGCCAGCAGCATTGCCGGGACTGCCTACTACGAGCAGTACTTC. This encodes CASSIAGTAYYEQYF.

The count of this clonotype is one. The V and J genes are TRBV7-2 and TRBJ2-5; 12 bases match TRBD2. V was clipped by 7 bases and J by 4 bases; unmatched bases: 7. CDR3 length equals 15 residues. Germline values: CDR1 SGHTA, CDR2 FQGNSA. The CDR3 coding sequence is TGTGCCAGCACCACCCGACTAGCGGGAGTAGAGACCCAGTACTTC. It yields the protein CASTTRLAGVETQYF.